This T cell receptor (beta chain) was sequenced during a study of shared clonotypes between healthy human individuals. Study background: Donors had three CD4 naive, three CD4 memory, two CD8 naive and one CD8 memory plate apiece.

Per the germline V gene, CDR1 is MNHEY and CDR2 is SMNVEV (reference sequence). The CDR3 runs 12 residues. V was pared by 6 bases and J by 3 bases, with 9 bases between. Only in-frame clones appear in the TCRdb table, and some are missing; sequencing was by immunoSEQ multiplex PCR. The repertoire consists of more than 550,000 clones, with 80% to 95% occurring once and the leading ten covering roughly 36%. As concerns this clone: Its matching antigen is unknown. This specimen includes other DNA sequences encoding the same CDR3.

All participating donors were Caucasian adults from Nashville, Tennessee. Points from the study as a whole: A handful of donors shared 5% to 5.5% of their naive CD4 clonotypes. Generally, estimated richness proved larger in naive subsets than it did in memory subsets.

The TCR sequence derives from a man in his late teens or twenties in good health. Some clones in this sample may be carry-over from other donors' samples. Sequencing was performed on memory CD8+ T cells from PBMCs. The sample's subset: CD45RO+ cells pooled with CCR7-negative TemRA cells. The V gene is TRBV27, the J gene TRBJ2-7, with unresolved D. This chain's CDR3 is CASSPSVYEQYF. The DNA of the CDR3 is TGTGCCAGCAGCCCCTCGGTCTACGAGCAGTACTTC.